What follows are 26 T cell receptor beta chains derived from one specimen sequenced in a study of T cell repertoires in cytomegalovirus infection. TCRdb fed the reads into MiXCR, producing one record per CDR3 protein. This table has over 250,000 distinct CDR3 sequences, 20% to 25% appearing once. No antigen has been identified for these receptors. Here the sequenced sample was cultured PBMCs, taken from culture after CMV antigen stimulation. The origin of the receptors is a human donor in good health (CMV status not recorded). Some clones in this sample may be carry-over from other donors' samples.

Judged by abundance, this clonotype is medium-sized (0.01 to 0.1%). The chain links TRBV4-1 to TRBJ1-5, with a tentative D call TRBD1 (5 bases). The V gene's germline CDR1 is MGHRA and CDR2 YSYEKL. This CDR3 is built from 17 residues. Between the trimmed V and J ends, which lost 4 bases and 2 bases, there was a span of 18 bases. CDR3: CASSLVRSGGGNQPQHF. In DNA, the CDR3 is TGCGCCAGCAGCCTAGTCCGCTCTGGGGGGGGCAATCAGCCCCAGCATTTT.

This clonotype was observed many times. This chain connects TRBV7-2 to TRBJ2-1; 7 positions match TRBD2. CDR3 length: 12 amino acids. Germline V lookup: CDR1 SGHTA, CDR2 FQGNSA. V lost 6 bases to trimming and J lost 11 bases; unmatched junction nucleotides: 7. CDR3 loop: CASSRDYEKQFF. CDR3 DNA: TGTGCCAGCAGTCGGGACTACGAGAAGCAGTTCTTC.

This clonotype was observed a handful of times. This sequence joins TRBV19 and TRBJ2-7; D assignment may be TRBD1 or TRBD2 (5 bases each). The CDR3 contains 13 residues. V shed 2 bases and J shed 4 bases, with 9 bases lying between them. CDR1 is LNHDA and CDR2 is SQIVND in the germline V gene (reference sequence). The CDR3 region is CASSIRGGYEQYF. DNA of the CDR3: TGTGCCAGTAGTATACGGGGCGGATACGAGCAGTACTTC.

The chain carries TRBV30 and TRBJ2-5, with no clear D. This CDR3 region has 12 residues. The germline V gene encodes CDR1 GTSNPN and CDR2 SVGIG (reference sequence). Trimming pared 1 base from V and 3 bases from J, leaving 6 bases between. The CDR3 here is CAWSGGKETQYF. Written as DNA, the CDR3 is TGTGCCTGGAGTGGTGGGAAAGAGACCCAGTACTTC. The full variable domain, in which reference TRBV30 and TRBJ2-5 provide the parts outside the CDR3, is SQTIHQWPATLVQPVGSPLSLECTVEGTSNPNLYWYRQAAGRGLQLLFYSVGIGQISSEVPQNLSASRPQDRQFILSSKKLLLSDSGFYLCAWSGGKETQYFGPGTRLLVL.

The V call is TRBV5-1, the J call TRBJ2-2, with TRBD1 matching 7 bases. Germline CDR1 SGHRS, CDR2 YFSETQ. With 2 bases clipped from V and 2 bases from J, the junction kept 6 bases outside the gene matches. The CDR3 is 16 amino acids. The CDR3 is CASSLRTGYNTGELFF. CDR3 DNA sequence: TGCGCCAGCAGCTTAAGGACAGGATACAACACCGGGGAGCTGTTTTTT.

This clonotype was seen a few times. The V gene is TRBV5-1, the J gene TRBJ2-6, with D unresolved. Germline values: CDR1 SGHRS, CDR2 YFSETQ. V was cut by 2 bases and J by 3 bases, with 9 bases left in between. The CDR3 loop spans 15 amino acids. The CDR3 DNA is TGCGCCAGCAGCTTAGACAATTTTGGGGCCAACGTCCTGACTTTC. Amino acid sequence: CASSLDNFGANVLTF.

This clonotype has only a few counts. This chain uses TRBV5-6 with TRBJ2-1, with TRBD1 identical over 7 bases. Per germline, CDR1 SGHDT and CDR2 YYEEEE. This CDR3 has 17 amino acids. V lost 4 bases and J lost 7; bases outside the gene matches: 17. DNA of the CDR3: TGTGCCAGCAGCAACTATCGACAGGGTTCCCCTCCGAATGAGCAGTTCTTC. Residues: CASSNYRQGSPPNEQFF. Variable domain in full (rest from reference TRBV5-6 and TRBJ2-1): DAGVTQSPTHLIKTRGQQVTLRCSPKSGHDTVSWYQQALGQGPQFIFQYYEEEERQRGNFPDRFSGHQFPNYSSELNVNALLLGDSALYLCASSNYRQGSPPNEQFFGPGTRLTVL.

The V and J genes are TRBV11-1 and TRBJ2-5; D uncertain. There are 13 residues in the CDR3. V lost 5 bases, J lost 2 bases, and 9 bases lay in between. CDR1 is SGHAT, CDR2 FQDESV, per germline (reference sequence). The DNA of the CDR3 is TGTGCCAGCAGCGAAGGGCCTCAAGAGACCCAGTACTTC. It is translated as CASSEGPQETQYF.

The table lists this clonotype with many counts. This sequence joins TRBV7-9 and TRBJ1-5; D call uncertain. The V and J ends lost 5 bases and 7 bases respectively, with 15 bases between them. The CDR3 sequence is 14 residues long. Looked up from germline, CDR1 is SEHNR and CDR2 is FQNEAQ (reference sequence). CDR3 nucleotide sequence: TGTGCCAGCAGCCCCAAAACGGCGGGACAGCCCCAGCATTTT. It specifies CASSPKTAGQPQHF.

This chain connects TRBV7-2 to TRBJ1-5, with D possibly matching TRBD1 (6 bases). Per germline, CDR1 SGHTA and CDR2 FQGNSA. The CDR3 runs 15 residues. Trimming took 1 base from V and 3 from J, leaving 10 bases between them. CDR3: CASSLDTGTNQPQHF. The CDR3 nucleotides are TGTGCCAGCAGCTTAGATACAGGGACCAATCAGCCCCAGCATTTT. Variable domain in full (rest from reference TRBV7-2 and TRBJ1-5): GAGVSQSPSNKVTEKGKDVELRCDPISGHTALYWYRQSLGQGLEFLIYFQGNSAPDKSGLPSDRFSAERTGGSVSTLTIQRTQQEDSAVYLCASSLDTGTNQPQHFGDGTRLSIL.

This clonotype appeared many times. The chain carries TRBV7-8 and TRBJ2-1; D remains ambiguous. CDR3 size: 15 residues. The V end was cut by 6 bases, the J end by 4 bases, with 16 bases between. Per the germline V gene, CDR1 is SGHVS and CDR2 is FQNEAQ. The chain's CDR3 is CASSQGGPSYNEQFF. The CDR3 DNA reads as TGTGCCAGCAGTCAAGGTGGGCCCTCTTACAATGAGCAGTTCTTC.

Written as DNA, the CDR3 is TGCGCCAGCAGTCAATCGTGGGGCCCCTACAATGAGCAGTTCTTC. Translated, it gives CASSQSWGPYNEQFF. V is TRBV23-1 and J is TRBJ2-1, with TRBD1 as a possible D gene (5 bases). TRBV23-1 is designated an ORF whose function remains uncertain. V lost 0 bases and J lost 2, with 8 bases in between. CDR3 length: 15 residues.

The V and J genes are TRBV6-6 and TRBJ1-1; 8 nucleotides align to TRBD1. Per the germline V gene, CDR1 is MNHNY and CDR2 is SVGAGI (reference sequence). Losses at the gene ends were 0 bases for V and 6 bases for J; bases not matched to a gene: 9. This CDR3 has 16 amino acids. For the CDR3, the DNA is TGTGCCAGCAGTTACTCGAGACAGGGGACAAACCCTGAAGCTTTCTTT. Translated: CASSYSRQGTNPEAFF.

V usage is TRBV10-3 and J usage is TRBJ1-5; possible D gene TRBD1, 6 bases. Germline-derived CDR1 and CDR2 are ENHRY and SYGVKD. Between the trimmed V and J ends, which lost 7 bases and 5 bases, there was a span of 15 bases. The CDR3 is 14 amino acids. Here the CDR3 reads CAITPTGRDQPQHF. For the CDR3, the DNA is TGTGCCATCACGCCAACAGGGAGGGATCAGCCCCAGCATTTT.

This chain connects TRBV9 to TRBJ2-1; maybe TRBD2 (7 bases). CDR3 length: 14 residues. The V gene's germline CDR1 is SGDLS and CDR2 YYNGEE. Trimming shortened V by 1 base and J by 7 bases, and 12 bases separated the two germline ends. The CDR3 DNA reads TGTGCCAGCAGCGTAAGGGGGGGCCCAAATGAGCAGTTCTTC. Its protein product is CASSVRGGPNEQFF.

This clonotype was counted at least ten times. The chain couples TRBV7-2 to TRBJ2-2, with D perhaps matching TRBD1 or TRBD2 (6 bases each). Germline V gene lookup returns CDR1 SGHTA and CDR2 FQGNSA. V lost 3 bases to trimming and J lost 0 bases, with 8 bases between them. The length of the CDR3 is 15 residues. As DNA, the CDR3 is TGTGCCAGCAGCTTGGGGGGCCCGAACACCGGGGAGCTGTTTTTT. It is translated as CASSLGGPNTGELFF.

This chain joins TRBV18 and TRBJ2-1; 8 bases agree with TRBD2. CDR1 and CDR2 from the germline V gene are KGHSH and LQKENI. V lost 1 base to trimming and J lost 4 bases; unmatched junction nucleotides: 3. CDR3 length: 15 amino acids. Here the CDR3 reads CASSPLAGKYNEQFF. CDR3 sequence (DNA): TGTGCCAGCTCACCACTAGCGGGGAAATACAATGAGCAGTTCTTC.

The chain links TRBV6-4 to TRBJ2-3, with 7 bases identical to TRBD1. Germline V gene data show CDR1 as MRHNA and CDR2 as SNTAGT. The V gene end was trimmed by 4 bases and the J gene end by 2 bases; junction bases not matched to a gene: 6. The CDR3 is made up of 15 amino acids. The CDR3 DNA follows: TGTGCCAGCAGTGTGGGAACAGGGGACACAGATACGCAGTATTTT. It translates to CASSVGTGDTDTQYF.

This sequence joins TRBV5-1 and TRBJ2-7; no clear D. The V gene lost 1 base and the J gene lost 0 bases, with 8 bases spanning the gap. The CDR3 is made up of 14 amino acids. CDR1 is SGHRS and CDR2 is YFSETQ in the germline V gene. The CDR3 protein is CASSLQSVSYEQYF. DNA of the CDR3: TGCGCCAGCAGCTTGCAATCTGTCTCCTACGAGCAGTACTTC.

This clonotype was seen a handful of times. The chain is built from TRBV7-9 and TRBJ2-1; weak D call: TRBD2 (6 bases). V dropped 2 bases and J dropped 8 bases, with 13 bases sitting between them. The CDR3 totals 14 residues. Germline assignment: CDR1 SEHNR and CDR2 FQNEAQ (reference sequence). The CDR3: CASSLRDSGHEQFF. The CDR3 DNA follows: TGTGCCAGCAGCTTACGGGACTCTGGTCATGAGCAGTTCTTC. The variable domain in full, completed from reference TRBV7-9 and TRBJ2-1, reads DTGVSQNPRHKITKRGQNVTFRCDPISEHNRLYWYRQTLGQGPEFLTYFQNEAQLEKSRLLSDRFSAERPKGSFSTLEIQRTEQGDSAMYLCASSLRDSGHEQFFGPGTRLTVL.

The chain combines TRBV19 with TRBJ2-2; 9 bases are shared with TRBD1. This CDR3 has 14 amino acids. Germline CDR1 LNHDA, CDR2 SQIVND (reference sequence). After removal of 8 bases from V and 0 bases from J, the junction contained 1 base not matched to a gene. CDR3 nucleotides: TGTGCCAGTCGGGACAGGGCGAACACCGGGGAGCTGTTTTTT. Amino acids: CASRDRANTGELFF. The full variable domain, its missing parts supplied by reference TRBV19 and TRBJ2-2, is DGGITQSPKYLFRKEGQNVTLSCEQNLNHDAMYWYRQDPGQGLRLIYYSQIVNDFQKGDIAEGYSVSREKKESFPLTVTSAQKNPTAFYLCASRDRANTGELFFGEGSRLTVL.

This clonotype was counted a few times. The chain combines TRBV7-9 with TRBJ2-2, with a possible D match to TRBD2 (6 bases). The germline CDR1 and CDR2 sequences are SEHNR and FQNEAQ (reference sequence). V was trimmed by 3 bases and J by 7 bases, leaving 12 bases between them. The CDR3 sequence is 14 residues long. CDR3 DNA: TGTGCCAGCAGCTTGGGAGGCGGCGGCGGGGAGCTGTTTTTT. Amino acids: CASSLGGGGGELFF.

This chain connects TRBV7-2 to TRBJ2-1, with a possible D match to TRBD2 (6 bases). The CDR3 consists of 15 residues. Trimming shortened V by 3 bases and J by 12 bases, and 21 bases separated the two germline ends. Germline-derived CDR1 and CDR2 are SGHTA and FQGNSA. The CDR3 nucleotides are TGTGCCAGCAGCTTCGGGGAGTTAGAATTGGGAGGGCAGTTCTTC. Its translation: CASSFGELELGGQFF.

The J gene is TRBJ1-2, the V gene TRBV5-6, with 9 nucleotides matching TRBD1. Germline lookup yields CDR1 SGHDT and CDR2 YYEEEE. The V and J ends lost 2 bases and 3 bases, in that order; junction bases with no gene match: 8. The CDR3 is 16 amino acids. For the CDR3, the DNA is TGTGCCAGCAGCTTCGGTGGGGACAGGGATTACTATGGCTACACCTTC. Translation: CASSFGGDRDYYGYTF.

This clonotype was seen repeatedly, ten times or more. The rearrangement uses TRBV7-2 and TRBJ1-5, with D possibly matching TRBD1 (5 bases). The CDR3 length is 15 residues. Germline-derived CDR1 and CDR2 are SGHTA and FQGNSA. Trimming left V 1 base short and J 4 bases short, with 11 bases between. The CDR3 DNA reads as TGTGCCAGCAGCTTAGTTGGGACTGGGAATCAGCCCCAGCATTTT. This translates into CASSLVGTGNQPQHF. The whole variable domain, remainder taken from reference TRBV7-2 and TRBJ1-5, is GAGVSQSPSNKVTEKGKDVELRCDPISGHTALYWYRQSLGQGLEFLIYFQGNSAPDKSGLPSDRFSAERTGGSVSTLTIQRTQQEDSAVYLCASSLVGTGNQPQHFGDGTRLSIL.

This clonotype was counted a few times. The rearrangement links TRBV7-2 to TRBJ2-5, with D perhaps matching TRBD1 (5 bases). Trimming pared 4 bases from V and 3 bases from J, leaving 12 bases between. Germline CDR1 SGHTA, CDR2 FQGNSA. This CDR3 comprises 14 residues. In DNA form, the CDR3 reads TGTGCCAGCAGCTGGCAGGGCTCGGAAGAGACCCAGTACTTC. Residues: CASSWQGSEETQYF.